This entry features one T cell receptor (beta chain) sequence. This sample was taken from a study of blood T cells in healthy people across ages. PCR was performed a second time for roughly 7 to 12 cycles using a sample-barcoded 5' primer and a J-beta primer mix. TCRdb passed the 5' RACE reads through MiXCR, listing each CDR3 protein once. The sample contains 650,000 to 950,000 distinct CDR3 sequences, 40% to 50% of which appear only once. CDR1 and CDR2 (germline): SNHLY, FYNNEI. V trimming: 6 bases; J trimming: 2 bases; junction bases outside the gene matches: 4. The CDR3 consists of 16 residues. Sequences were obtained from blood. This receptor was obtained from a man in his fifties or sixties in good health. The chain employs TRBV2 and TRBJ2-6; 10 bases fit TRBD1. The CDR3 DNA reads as TGTGCCAGCAGCCGACAGGGGGCCGCTGGGGCCAACGTCCTGACTTTC. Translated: CASSRQGAAGANVLTF.